This T cell receptor beta chain was obtained from a study of T cell responses to AZD1222 COVID-19 vaccine. TCRdb's table, derived via immunoSEQ multiplex PCR, lists solely in-frame clones and lacks some. Among 55,000 to 65,000 clones listed, 80% were seen once. This CDR3 contains 15 residues. V was shortened by 3 bases and J by 4 bases, with 15 bases between the two germline ends. Germline values: CDR1 LNHDA, CDR2 SQIVND (reference sequence). Second-dose timings of about 4 or about 12 weeks were pooled. The source of this sequence is an adult who received the AZD1222 COVID-19 vaccine. Material: peripheral blood, obtained 28 days after the second AZD1222 dose. The V and J genes are TRBV19 and TRBJ1-1, with D maybe TRBD1 (6 bases). CDR3 loop: CASSIGTGIGTEAFF. CDR3 nucleotides: TGTGCCAGTAGTATCGGAACAGGGATTGGCACTGAAGCTTTCTTT.